These 11 T cell receptor beta chains originate from one sample sequenced in a study of glioma-infiltrating T cells. Amplification of TCR alpha and beta CDR3 regions from RNA used iRepertoire nested multiplex PCR. TCRdb called the multiplex PCR reads again in MiXCR, with one record for every CDR3 protein. The profile shows around 130,000 distinct CDR3 sequences, 20% to 25% of them singletons. Material: glioma tissue, nonneoplastic brain tissue, or PBMCs (not recorded which). The receptors come from a human donor with low-grade glioma or glioblastoma, undergoing nonglioma brain surgery, or in good health (not recorded which).

V gene TRBV3-1 combines with J gene TRBJ2-1; 9 bases map to TRBD2. With 0 bases clipped from V and 6 bases from J, the junction kept 9 bases outside the gene matches. This CDR3 has 17 residues. CDR1 LGHDT and CDR2 YNNKEL come from the germline V gene (reference sequence). The CDR3 protein is CASSQDPRASGVNEQFF. CDR3 nucleotides: TGTGCCAGCAGCCAAGATCCTAGGGCTAGCGGGGTCAATGAGCAGTTCTTC.

This chain links TRBV29-1 with TRBJ2-2, with TRBD2 identical over 10 bases. The CDR3 is 14 residues long. The V gene's germline CDR1 is SQVTM and CDR2 ANQGSEA. V was pared by 7 bases and J by 5 bases, with 7 bases of the junction left unmatched. The CDR3 protein is CSGASGGETGELFF. In DNA form, the CDR3 reads TGCAGCGGGGCTAGCGGGGGAGAAACCGGGGAGCTGTTTTTT.

This clonotype has at least ten counts. This chain links TRBV20-1 with TRBJ1-3, with a tentative D call TRBD1 (6 bases). The CDR3 contains 16 residues. Germline V lookup: CDR1 DFQATT, CDR2 SNEGSKA (reference sequence). The V end lost 1 base, the J end lost 4 bases, and 17 bases lay between the germline ends. The CDR3 nucleotides are TGCAGTGCTAGAGCGGTCCGCAGGGGCGCCGGAAACACCATATATTTT. Its translation is CSARAVRRGAGNTIYF.

V usage is TRBV4-1 and J usage is TRBJ2-7; 13 bases fit TRBD2. Losses at the gene ends were 2 bases for V and 10 bases for J; bases not matched to a gene: 11. CDR1 is MGHRA, CDR2 YSYEKL, per germline. The CDR3 covers 16 residues. As DNA, the CDR3 is TGCGCCAGCAGCCAAACCGGGACTAGCGGGGCGGAGACCCAGTACGTC. Its protein product is CASSQTGTSGAETQYV.

This clonotype was counted at least ten times. J is TRBJ2-3 and V is TRBV27; 11 positions agree with TRBD2. This CDR3 comprises 15 residues. Germline lookup yields CDR1 MNHEY and CDR2 SMNVEV (reference sequence). The J segment lost 8 bases and the V segment lost 5 bases, leaving 9 bases of the junction unmatched. The CDR3 sequence: CASSVIAGGPGTQYF. In DNA, the CDR3 is TGTGCCAGCAGTGTCATAGCGGGGGGGCCGGGTACGCAGTATTTT.

The rearrangement uses TRBV12-3 or TRBV12-4 and TRBJ1-1; D might be TRBD1 (5 bases). Trimming cost V 6 bases and J 2 bases, with 10 bases left between them. The CDR3 consists of 13 residues. CDR3 bases: TGTGCCAGCAGCCGGGGCTTTAACACTGAAGCTTTCTTT. This translates into CASSRGFNTEAFF.

The chain combines TRBV19 with TRBJ1-5; D not resolved. The germline V and J ends were trimmed by 0 bases and 4 bases, with 10 bases remaining between them. Germline CDR1 and CDR2: LNHDA and SQIVND (reference sequence). CDR3 size: 15 residues. The chain's CDR3 is CASSIEGLRNQPQHF. CDR3 DNA: TGTGCCAGTAGTATAGAGGGCCTTAGGAATCAGCCCCAGCATTTT. Full variable domain (remainder filled in from reference TRBV19 and TRBJ1-5): DGGITQSPKYLFRKEGQNVTLSCEQNLNHDAMYWYRQDPGQGLRLIYYSQIVNDFQKGDIAEGYSVSREKKESFPLTVTSAQKNPTAFYLCASSIEGLRNQPQHFGDGTRLSIL.

Comments on this clonotype: Given a much more abundant clone one base away, this may be a read error. This chain joins TRBV28 and TRBJ1-2; unclear D gene. CDR1 MDHEN and CDR2 SYDVKM come from the germline V gene. CDR3 size: 11 residues. V gave up 8 bases and J gave up 14 bases, with 18 bases separating them. This CDR3 reads CASGAGLTRTF. CDR3 nucleotides: TGTGCCAGCGGTGCTGGTCTTACTAGGACCTTC.

This clonotype occurred many times. The chain combines TRBV6-1 with TRBJ1-2, with 8 bases matching TRBD1. Germline V gene data show CDR1 as MNHNS and CDR2 as SASEGT. V gave up 10 bases and J gave up 7 bases; unmatched junction bases: 11. The CDR3 has 13 residues. In DNA form, the CDR3 reads TGTGCCACCCAGACCCAGGGGGCAAGTGGCTACACCTTC. It is translated as CATQTQGASGYTF.

The J gene is TRBJ1-1, the V gene TRBV28; tentative D call: TRBD1 (5 bases). This CDR3 comprises 15 residues. Trimming removed 3 bases at V and 7 bases at J, with 18 bases between. Germline V gives CDR1 MDHEN, CDR2 SYDVKM. As DNA, the CDR3 is TGTGCCAGCAGTTTGCTGGGCGGGGGGAGGAATGAAGCTTTCTTT. This encodes CASSLLGGGRNEAFF.

Only one count was recorded for this clonotype. CDR3 region: CAISGASNQETQYF. CDR3 bases: TGTGCCATCAGTGGGGCTAGCAACCAAGAGACCCAGTACTTC. The V gene is TRBV10-3, the J gene TRBJ2-5, with D perhaps TRBD2 (5 bases). V was pared by 4 bases and J by 0 bases, with 9 bases between. Germline V gene data show CDR1 as ENHRY and CDR2 as SYGVKD. This CDR3 has 14 residues.